This TCR beta chain was documented in a study of early stage breast cancer tumors. Study background: Of around 16 invasive breast tumors, more than nine were hormone receptor-positive, HER2-negative.

Points on this clone: Its antigen is currently unknown.

The study's findings and limits: Tumors had about 2.3-fold higher T cell density than normal breast. Enriched TCRB sequences shared across patients were mostly commonly generated sequences.

This CDR3 is built from 15 residues. V lost 3 bases and J lost 8; bases outside the gene matches: 9. The germline CDR1 and CDR2 sequences are LNHDA and SQIVND (reference sequence). Data came from immunoSEQ multiplex PCR; TCRdb stores just in-frame clones and leaves some out. This table has around 7,900 clones, around 62% appearing once. This sequence was found in a person between 65 and 79 years old with breast cancer. The sequencing input was breast tumor tissue. The J gene is TRBJ2-5, the V gene TRBV19; 10 positions match TRBD1. CDR3 nucleotides: TGTGCCAGTAGTATGGACAGGGGGTACGCGGACACCCAGTACTTC. Translation gives CASSMDRGYADTQYF.